One sample yielded the 32 T cell receptor beta chains listed below, sequenced in a study of blood T cell repertoires in COVID-19. The data were produced by immunoSEQ multiplex PCR, yet TCRdb's version contains in-frame clones alone and is incomplete. Of around 300,000 clones in the sample, approximately 89% were seen once. Sequenced material: PBMCs or T cells enriched from blood (not recorded which). The receptors shown here come from a woman under 30 who had recovered from COVID-19.

CDR3 nucleotide sequence: TGTGCCAGCAGTGAAGACAGGGGGAACTATGGCTACACCTTC. Amino acids: CASSEDRGNYGYTF. The genes are TRBV2 and TRBJ1-2, with 8 bases fitting TRBD1. V trimming: 1 base; J trimming: 2 bases; junction bases outside the gene matches: 0. CDR1 SNHLY and CDR2 FYNNEI come from the germline V gene. The CDR3 has 14 residues. The full variable domain, its missing parts supplied by reference TRBV2 and TRBJ1-2, is EPEVTQTPSHQVTQMGQEVILRCVPISNHLYFYWYRQILGQKVEFLVSFYNNEISEKSEIFDDQFSVERPDGSNFTLKIRSTKLEDSAMYFCASSEDRGNYGYTFGSGTRLTVV.

The CDR3 bases are TGCGCCAGCAGTCAGTGCGGGACAGGGATTCGCCGAGGGGAGACCCAGTACTTC. Amino acid sequence: CASSQCGTGIRRGETQYF. This chain links TRBV23-1 with TRBJ2-5; TRBD1 matches 9 bases. TRBV23-1 is classed as an ORF, of uncertain function. The length of the CDR3 is 18 residues. V lost 3 bases and J lost 5; bases outside the gene matches: 16.

This clone was seen many times. The J gene is TRBJ1-1, the V gene TRBV4-3; D is perhaps TRBD1 (5 bases). There are 16 residues in the CDR3. V lost 0 bases and J lost 2, with 13 bases in between. Germline V gene data show CDR1 as LGHNA and CDR2 as YSLEER. CDR3 DNA: TGCGCCAGCAGCCAAGATTTTAACAGGATAAACACTGAAGCTTTCTTT. Translation gives CASSQDFNRINTEAFF.

The genes are TRBV13 and TRBJ2-7; TRBD2 matches 7 bases. Germline CDR1 is PRHDT and CDR2 is FYEKMQ (reference sequence). The CDR3 is 16 amino acids. V dropped 5 bases and J dropped 2; count of bases not matched to a gene: 12. Here the CDR3 reads CASSPGGVGGTYEQYF. CDR3 nucleotides: TGTGCCAGCAGCCCAGGAGGGGTGGGAGGGACCTACGAGCAGTACTTC.

This clone was seen a few times. This chain uses TRBV28 with TRBJ2-1, with 7 bases matching TRBD1. This CDR3 spans 15 amino acids. The trim removed 6 bases at V and 5 bases at J, leaving 10 bases unmatched. Germline V lookup: CDR1 MDHEN, CDR2 SYDVKM. The chain's CDR3 is CASRQDRVMDNEQFF. In DNA, the CDR3 is TGTGCCAGCAGACAAGACAGGGTAATGGACAATGAGCAGTTCTTC.

V is TRBV5-8 and J is TRBJ1-5; 8 nucleotides agree with TRBD1. The CDR3 has 15 residues. The ends lost 4 bases at V and 4 bases at J; junction bases unmatched: 7. Looked up from germline, CDR1 is SGHTS and CDR2 is YDEGEE. CDR3 in amino acids: CASSPYGQGNQPQHF. CDR3 nucleotide sequence: TGTGCCAGCAGCCCTTACGGACAGGGAAATCAGCCCCAGCATTTT.

The chain recombines TRBV19 with TRBJ1-2; D gene unclear. Germline-derived CDR1 and CDR2 are LNHDA and SQIVND (reference sequence). This CDR3 spans 13 amino acids. V lost 7 bases and J lost 1, with 10 bases in between. For the CDR3, the DNA is TGTGCCAGTATATCCGGGAATAACTATGGCTACACCTTC. This codes for CASISGNNYGYTF.

This clone showed up just a few times. The chain uses TRBV7-8 and TRBJ2-1; TRBD1 might be the D (5 bases). V was cut by 6 bases and J by 2 bases, with 8 bases left in between. Per germline, CDR1 SGHVS and CDR2 FQNEAQ. This CDR3 region has 13 residues. The CDR3 DNA reads TGTGCCAGCAGTACGGACACCTACAATGAGCAGTTCTTC. As protein: CASSTDTYNEQFF.

The chain carries TRBV19 and TRBJ1-5, with 10 nucleotides matching TRBD1. V gave up 2 bases and J gave up 5 bases; unmatched junction bases: 12. The germline gives CDR1 LNHDA, CDR2 SQIVND (reference sequence). The CDR3 has 18 amino acids. CDR3 amino acids: CASSIFFPGTGVDQPQHF. The CDR3 DNA reads as TGTGCCAGTAGTATATTTTTTCCTGGGACAGGGGTTGATCAGCCCCAGCATTTT.

The chain couples TRBV11-2 to TRBJ2-1; no definite D call. Germline V gene sequence: CDR1 SGHAT, CDR2 FQNNGV. This CDR3 region has 19 residues. V shed 5 bases and J shed 0 bases, with 23 bases lying between them. The CDR3 bases are TGTGCCAGCAGCCGAGGCAGATTGAGATACAAAAGCTCCTACAATGAGCAGTTCTTC. It encodes CASSRGRLRYKSSYNEQFF.

The chain links TRBV5-4 to TRBJ1-2, with TRBD1 as a possible D gene (6 bases). CDR1 and CDR2 (germline): SGHNT, YYREEE (reference sequence). The CDR3 runs 15 residues. Trimming took 4 bases from V and 8 from J, leaving 21 bases between them. The CDR3: CASSRKTGSLWGYTF. In DNA form, the CDR3 reads TGTGCCAGCAGCCGAAAAACAGGGTCCCTATGGGGCTACACCTTC.

This rearrangement joins TRBV5-4 to TRBJ2-1; weak D call: TRBD2 (5 bases). Trimming took off 7 bases at V and 2 bases at J, with 13 bases between the two ends. CDR1 and CDR2 (germline): SGHNT, YYREEE (reference sequence). CDR3 length: 14 residues. The CDR3 bases are TGTGCCAGCTCCCGAAAGGAGGCCTACAATGAGCAGTTCTTC. Translating it yields CASSRKEAYNEQFF.

V and J are TRBV9 and TRBJ1-1, with D possibly being TRBD1 (5 bases). The CDR3 spans 15 residues. Germline V gene lookup returns CDR1 SGDLS and CDR2 YYNGEE. The V and J ends lost 4 bases and 5 bases respectively, with 18 bases between them. The CDR3 loop reads CASSPSTGRLTEAFF. The CDR3 coding sequence is TGTGCCAGCAGCCCTAGTACAGGCAGGTTAACTGAAGCTTTCTTT.

The V call is TRBV29-1, the J call TRBJ1-5; D might be TRBD1 (6 bases). V was cut by 6 bases and J by 6 bases, with 15 bases left in between. Germline V gene lookup returns CDR1 SQVTM and CDR2 ANQGSEA. The CDR3 covers 13 residues. The CDR3 here is CSVETGLSQPQHF. The CDR3 DNA reads TGCAGCGTCGAAACAGGGTTGAGTCAGCCCCAGCATTTT. Looking up the rest from reference TRBV29-1 and TRBJ1-5 gives the full variable domain: SAVISQKPSRDICQRGTSLTIQCQVDSQVTMMFWYRQQPGQSLTLIATANQGSEATYESGFVIDKFPISRPNLTFSTLTVSNMSPEDSSIYLCSVETGLSQPQHFGDGTRLSIL.

This chain links TRBV5-6 with TRBJ2-1, with D possibly being TRBD2 (6 bases). The CDR3 covers 14 residues. Between the trimmed V and J ends, which lost 3 bases and 6 bases, there was a span of 13 bases. Germline CDR1 is SGHDT and CDR2 is YYEEEE. Here the CDR3 DNA reads TGTGCCAGCAGCTGGATCCGGAGGGGCAATGAGCAGTTCTTC. This translates into CASSWIRRGNEQFF.

The chain combines TRBV28 with TRBJ1-5; 8 bases are shared with TRBD1. Unmatched junction bases numbered 5, after V lost 9 bases and J lost 7 bases. The CDR3 is made up of 12 amino acids. The germline V gene encodes CDR1 MDHEN and CDR2 SYDVKM. Here the CDR3 DNA reads TGTGCCAGAGGACAGGGAGGACAGCCCCAGCATTTT. Its protein is CARGQGGQPQHF.

The V call is TRBV4-1, the J call TRBJ2-5; TRBD1 matches at 7 bases. V lost 0 bases and J lost 4; bases outside the gene matches: 2. This CDR3 spans 14 amino acids. Germline loops: CDR1 MGHRA, CDR2 YSYEKL. DNA for the CDR3: TGCGCCAGCAGCCAAGAGGGGACAGCAGAGACCCAGTACTTC. Amino acid sequence: CASSQEGTAETQYF.

The rearrangement links TRBV4-2 to TRBJ2-6, with 12 positions matching TRBD2. The germline gives CDR1 LGHNA, CDR2 YNFKEQ. V dropped 0 bases and J dropped 5; count of bases not matched to a gene: 14. The CDR3 has 21 amino acids. CDR3 sequence: CASSQDLVASGRAARANVLTF. The DNA of the CDR3 is TGTGCCAGCAGCCAAGATTTGGTGGCTAGCGGGAGGGCGGCTAGGGCCAACGTCCTGACTTTC.

The CDR3 sequence: CASSKQGRAFF. CDR3 coding DNA: TGTGCCAGCAGTAAACAGGGTAGGGCTTTCTTT. The chain uses TRBV27 and TRBJ1-1, with a possible D match to TRBD1 (6 bases). Trimming removed 5 bases at V and 11 bases at J, with 12 bases between. This CDR3 is built from 11 residues. Germline V lookup: CDR1 MNHEY, CDR2 SMNVEV (reference sequence).

The chain carries TRBV5-4 and TRBJ2-5; D might be TRBD2 (6 bases). The ends were cut back, 5 bases at V and 9 bases at J, with 29 bases in the middle. The germline V gene has CDR1 SGHNT and CDR2 YYREEE (reference sequence). The CDR3 is made up of 17 amino acids. The CDR3 here is CASSPNLGLQETLAQYF. The CDR3 DNA is TGTGCCAGCAGTCCCAACCTGGGACTCCAAGAGACGTTGGCCCAGTACTTC.

The rearrangement joins TRBV24-1 to TRBJ1-1; possible D gene TRBD1, 5 bases. The ends were cut back, 9 bases at V and 3 bases at J, with 16 bases in the middle. Germline V gene data show CDR1 as KGHDR and CDR2 as SFDVKD. CDR3 length: 14 amino acids. CDR3 sequence reads: CATLRLRAYTEAFF. The CDR3, as DNA: TGTGCCACCTTGCGACTCAGGGCGTACACTGAAGCTTTCTTT.

J is TRBJ2-1 and V is TRBV5-1; TRBD2 matches at 8 bases. The CDR3 contains 14 residues. The germline CDR1 and CDR2 sequences are SGHRS and YFSETQ. J gave up 9 bases and V 3 bases, and 8 bases lay outside the gene matches. The CDR3 protein is CASSSGLGVSEQFF. The CDR3 nucleotides read TGCGCCAGCAGCTCGGGACTAGGTGTGTCTGAGCAGTTCTTC.

The gene calls are TRBV10-2 and TRBJ1-5, with D uncertain. CDR1 is WSHSY and CDR2 is SAAADI in the germline V gene. The CDR3 spans 18 residues. The V end was cut by 8 bases, the J end by 0 bases, with 23 bases between. Written as DNA, the CDR3 is TGCGCCAGCCCCCGAGCGCCGCCCGGGGTATATAGCAATCAGCCCCAGCATTTT. Translation gives CASPRAPPGVYSNQPQHF.

This sequence joins TRBV7-2 and TRBJ1-5; perhaps TRBD1 as D (5 bases). CDR1 and CDR2 from the germline V gene are SGHTA and FQGNSA. The length of the CDR3 is 12 residues. The V end was cut by 4 bases, the J end by 9 bases, with 10 bases between. CDR3 in DNA: TGTGCCAGCAGCTCTACCGGGGGGCCCCAGCATTTT. It codes for CASSSTGGPQHF.

This clone has just one count. The chain combines TRBV11-2 with TRBJ1-2; 8 bases match TRBD1. The CDR3 spans 18 residues. Germline lookup yields CDR1 SGHAT and CDR2 FQNNGV. V lost 5 bases, J lost 2 bases, and 16 bases stayed unmatched. The CDR3 nucleotides read TGTGCCAGCAGCCCAAACCCGGGACAGGTGGGAGCAAACTATGGCTACACCTTC. As protein: CASSPNPGQVGANYGYTF. Full variable domain (remainder filled in from reference TRBV11-2 and TRBJ1-2): EAGVAQSPRYKIIEKRQSVAFWCNPISGHATLYWYQQILGQGPKLLIQFQNNGVVDDSQLPKDRFSAERLKGVDSTLKIQPAKLEDSAVYLCASSPNPGQVGANYGYTFGSGTRLTVV.

V and J are TRBV6-5 and TRBJ2-7; 8 bases agree with TRBD1. The germline V gene encodes CDR1 MNHEY and CDR2 SVGAGI. V lost 7 bases to trimming and J lost 2 bases; unmatched junction nucleotides: 7. This CDR3 comprises 14 residues. CDR3 loop: CASITLDRAYEQYF. CDR3 nucleotide sequence: TGTGCCAGCATTACCCTGGACAGGGCCTACGAGCAGTACTTC.

The chain joins TRBV2 to TRBJ2-7, with TRBD1 identical over 10 bases. V dropped 6 bases and J dropped 3; count of bases not matched to a gene: 5. Germline values: CDR1 SNHLY, CDR2 FYNNEI. The CDR3 covers 14 residues. CDR3 sequence: CASRTGTGVYEQYF. The CDR3, as DNA: TGTGCCAGCAGAACCGGGACAGGGGTCTACGAGCAGTACTTC.

V usage is TRBV11-2 and J usage is TRBJ2-7; 10 nucleotides agree with TRBD1. The CDR3 consists of 17 residues. Germline V CDR1 and CDR2: SGHAT, FQNNGV. The J segment lost 1 base and the V segment lost 5 bases, leaving 11 bases of the junction unmatched. The CDR3 reads CASSLRTGGSGSYEQYF. CDR3 DNA sequence: TGTGCCAGCAGCCTACGGACAGGGGGTTCTGGTTCCTACGAGCAGTACTTC.

This sequence joins TRBV7-9 and TRBJ2-5; 8 positions agree with TRBD2. J was trimmed by 9 bases and V by 7 bases; bases with no gene match: 7. Germline V gives CDR1 SEHNR, CDR2 FQNEAQ (reference sequence). This CDR3 has 12 amino acids. The CDR3 sequence is CASTPGGPSQYF. In DNA, the CDR3 is TGTGCCAGCACTCCGGGGGGGCCTTCCCAGTACTTC.

The V and J genes are TRBV2 and TRBJ1-2; D is unclear. Trimming removed 7 bases at V and 0 bases at J, with 15 bases between. CDR3 length equals 15 residues. CDR1 and CDR2 (germline): SNHLY, FYNNEI. CDR3 coding DNA: TGTGCCAGCAAACAGAGCAGCGGGGCTAACTATGGCTACACCTTC. It codes for CASKQSSGANYGYTF.

The chain carries TRBV10-1 and TRBJ2-7, with D possibly being TRBD2 (6 bases). CDR1 is WNHNN and CDR2 is SYGVQD in the germline V gene (reference sequence). The V gene lost 3 bases and the J gene lost 2 bases, with 8 bases spanning the gap. The CDR3 is 13 amino acids. The CDR3 sequence is CASSDGTPYEQYF. In nucleotides, the CDR3 is TGCGCCAGCAGTGACGGGACTCCCTACGAGCAGTACTTC.

This chain connects TRBV28 to TRBJ1-1, with D possibly TRBD1 on 6 matching bases. V lost 8 bases and J 6 bases, leaving 22 bases between the germline ends. This CDR3 contains 15 residues. Germline V gene data show CDR1 as MDHEN and CDR2 as SYDVKM. The CDR3 bases are TGTGCCAGCGCCTTTGGGCAGGGGTCTTTCTCTGAAGCTTTCTTT. It encodes CASAFGQGSFSEAFF.